The T cell receptor beta chain described here comes from a study of blood T cell repertoires in COVID-19. Per the original methods: Reference gene primer amplification gave estimated nucleated cell counts. Profiled with immunoSEQ multiplex PCR; TCRdb holds only in-frame clones, not every one. The D gene and trimming were derived from the DNA, and the V and J assignments and clone size from that table. The table has nearly 400,000 clones, 85% to 90% seen once. This clone has just a few counts. The TCR originated in a woman under 40 who had recovered from COVID-19. The sequenced sample consisted of PBMCs or T cells enriched from blood (not recorded which).

The DNA of the CDR3 is TGTGCCAGCAGCCCTGGACAGGGTGATCCGTACGAGCAGTACTTC. This sequence encodes CASSPGQGDPYEQYF. The genes are TRBV3-1 (or the pseudogene TRBV3-2) and TRBJ2-7, with 8 bases matching TRBD1. Per the germline V gene, CDR1 is LGHDT and CDR2 is YNNKEL (reference sequence). The CDR3 consists of 15 residues. V shed 4 bases, J shed 4 bases, and the junction held 9 bases outside the gene matches.